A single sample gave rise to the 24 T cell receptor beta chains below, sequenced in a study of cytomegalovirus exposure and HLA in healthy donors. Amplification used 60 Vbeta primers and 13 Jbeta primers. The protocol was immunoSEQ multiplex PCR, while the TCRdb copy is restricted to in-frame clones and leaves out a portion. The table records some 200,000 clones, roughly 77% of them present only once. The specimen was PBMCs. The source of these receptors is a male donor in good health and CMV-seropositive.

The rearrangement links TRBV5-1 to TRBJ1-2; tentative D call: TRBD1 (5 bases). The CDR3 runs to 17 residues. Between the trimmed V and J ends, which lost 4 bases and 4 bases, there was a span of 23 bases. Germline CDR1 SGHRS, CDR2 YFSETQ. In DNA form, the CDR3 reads TGCGCCAGCAGCCTGGGGGAGGCGAGTGGGGTAACCTATGGCTACACCTTC. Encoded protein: CASSLGEASGVTYGYTF.

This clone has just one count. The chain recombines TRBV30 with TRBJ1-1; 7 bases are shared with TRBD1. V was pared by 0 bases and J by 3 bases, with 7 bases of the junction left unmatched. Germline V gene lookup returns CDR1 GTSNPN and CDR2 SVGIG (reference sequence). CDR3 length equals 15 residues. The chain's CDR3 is CAWSVWAGGYTEAFF. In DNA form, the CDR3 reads TGTGCCTGGAGTGTTTGGGCAGGGGGGTACACTGAAGCTTTCTTT.

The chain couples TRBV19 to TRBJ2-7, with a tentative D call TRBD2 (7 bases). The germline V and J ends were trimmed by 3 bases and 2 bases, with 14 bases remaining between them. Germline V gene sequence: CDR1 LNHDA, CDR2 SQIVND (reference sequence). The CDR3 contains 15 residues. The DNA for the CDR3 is TGTGCCAGTAGTATGCCCGGGGGGCACACCTACGAGCAGTACTTC. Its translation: CASSMPGGHTYEQYF.

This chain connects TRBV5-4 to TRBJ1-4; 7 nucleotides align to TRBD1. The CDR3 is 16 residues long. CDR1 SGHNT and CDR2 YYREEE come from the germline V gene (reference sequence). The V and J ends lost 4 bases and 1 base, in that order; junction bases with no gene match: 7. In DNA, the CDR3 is TGTGCCAGCAGCCGAGGGGGCGCGGAAACTAATGAAAAACTGTTTTTT. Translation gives CASSRGGAETNEKLFF.

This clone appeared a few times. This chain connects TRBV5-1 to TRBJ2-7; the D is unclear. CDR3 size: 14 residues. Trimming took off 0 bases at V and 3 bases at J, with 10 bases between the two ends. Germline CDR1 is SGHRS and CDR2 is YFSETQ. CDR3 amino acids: CASSLAPPGYEQYF. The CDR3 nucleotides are TGCGCCAGCAGCTTGGCCCCACCGGGCTACGAGCAGTACTTC.

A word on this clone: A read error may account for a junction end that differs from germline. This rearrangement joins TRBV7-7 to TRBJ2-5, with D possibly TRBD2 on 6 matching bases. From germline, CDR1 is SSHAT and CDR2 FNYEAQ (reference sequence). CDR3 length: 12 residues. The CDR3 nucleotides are TGTGCTAGCAGCGCCGGAGGGGAGACCCAGTACTTC. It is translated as CASSAGGETQYF.

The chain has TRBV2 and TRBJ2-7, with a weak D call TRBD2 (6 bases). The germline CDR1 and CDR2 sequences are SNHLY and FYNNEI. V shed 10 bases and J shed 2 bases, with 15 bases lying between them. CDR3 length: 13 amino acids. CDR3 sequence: CATMEGIAYEQYF. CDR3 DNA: TGTGCCACCATGGAGGGGATTGCCTACGAGCAGTACTTC.

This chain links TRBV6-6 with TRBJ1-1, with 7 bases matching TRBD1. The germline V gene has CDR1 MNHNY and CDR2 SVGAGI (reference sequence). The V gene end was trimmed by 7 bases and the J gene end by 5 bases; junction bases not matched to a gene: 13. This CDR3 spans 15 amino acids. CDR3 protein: CASTWDGQQGTEAFF. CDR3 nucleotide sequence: TGTGCCAGCACCTGGGACGGTCAACAGGGGACTGAAGCTTTCTTT.

DNA for the CDR3: TGTGCCAGCAGCCCAATGACAGTACTGAACACCGGGGAGCTGTTTTTT. Translated: CASSPMTVLNTGELFF. The chain links TRBV11-1 to TRBJ2-2; D possibly corresponds to TRBD1 (5 bases). Trimming took off 5 bases at V and 1 base at J, with 14 bases between the two ends. The CDR3 runs to 16 residues. Germline V lookup: CDR1 SGHAT, CDR2 FQDESV (reference sequence).

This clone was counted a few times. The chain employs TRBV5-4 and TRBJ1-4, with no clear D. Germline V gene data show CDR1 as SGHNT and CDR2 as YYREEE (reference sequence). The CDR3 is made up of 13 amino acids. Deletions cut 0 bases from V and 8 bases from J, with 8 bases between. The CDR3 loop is CASSLAGGEKLFF. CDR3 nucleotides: TGTGCCAGCAGCTTGGCGGGTGGGGAAAAACTGTTTTTT.

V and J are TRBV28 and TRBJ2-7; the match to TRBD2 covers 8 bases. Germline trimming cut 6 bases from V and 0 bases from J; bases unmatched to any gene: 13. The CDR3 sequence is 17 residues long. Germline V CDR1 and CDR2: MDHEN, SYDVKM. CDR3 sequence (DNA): TGTGCCAGCAGGTCCGCCTATCGGGGGGGGAGCTCCTACGAGCAGTACTTC. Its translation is CASRSAYRGGSSYEQYF.

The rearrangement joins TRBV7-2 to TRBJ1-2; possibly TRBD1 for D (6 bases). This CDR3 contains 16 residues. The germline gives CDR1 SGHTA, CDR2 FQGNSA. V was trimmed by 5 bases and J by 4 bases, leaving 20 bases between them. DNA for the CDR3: TGTGCCAGCAGCGTTTTCGGGACACAGGCTGCCTATGGCTACACCTTC. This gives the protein CASSVFGTQAAYGYTF.

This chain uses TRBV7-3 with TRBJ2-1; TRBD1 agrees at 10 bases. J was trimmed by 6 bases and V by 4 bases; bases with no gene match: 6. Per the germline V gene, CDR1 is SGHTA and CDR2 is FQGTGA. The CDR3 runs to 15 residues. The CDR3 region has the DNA TGTGCCAGCAGCTCGGGGACAGGGGACTTCAATGAGCAGTTCTTC. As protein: CASSSGTGDFNEQFF.

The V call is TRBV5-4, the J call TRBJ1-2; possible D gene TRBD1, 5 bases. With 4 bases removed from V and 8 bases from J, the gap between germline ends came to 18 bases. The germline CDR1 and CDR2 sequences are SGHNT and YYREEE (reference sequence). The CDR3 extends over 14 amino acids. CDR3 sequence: CASSPANSGYGYTF. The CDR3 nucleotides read TGTGCCAGCAGCCCAGCTAATTCAGGGTACGGCTACACCTTC. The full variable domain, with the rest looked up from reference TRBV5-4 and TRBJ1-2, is ETGVTQSPTHLIKTRGQQVTLRCSSQSGHNTVSWYQQALGQGPQFIFQYYREEENGRGNFPPRFSGLQFPNYSSELNVNALELDDSALYLCASSPANSGYGYTFGSGTRLTVV.

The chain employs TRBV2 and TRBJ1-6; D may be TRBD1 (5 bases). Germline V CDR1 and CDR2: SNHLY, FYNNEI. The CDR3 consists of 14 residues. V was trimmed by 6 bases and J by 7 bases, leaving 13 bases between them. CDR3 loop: CASRDETANSPLHF. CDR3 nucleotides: TGTGCCAGCAGGGACGAGACAGCAAATTCACCCCTCCACTTT.

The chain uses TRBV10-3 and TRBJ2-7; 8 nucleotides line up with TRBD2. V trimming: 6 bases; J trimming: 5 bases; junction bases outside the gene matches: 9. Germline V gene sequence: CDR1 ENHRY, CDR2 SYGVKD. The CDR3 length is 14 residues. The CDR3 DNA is TGTGCCATCAGCCGGACTAGCAAGGAGGACGAGCAGTACTTC. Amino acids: CAISRTSKEDEQYF.

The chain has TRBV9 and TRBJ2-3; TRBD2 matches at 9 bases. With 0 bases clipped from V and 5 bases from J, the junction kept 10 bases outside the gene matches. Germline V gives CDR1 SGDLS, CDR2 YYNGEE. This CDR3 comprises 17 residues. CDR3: CASSVEQRGVGEDTQYF. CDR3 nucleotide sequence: TGTGCCAGCAGCGTAGAACAGCGGGGGGTAGGTGAAGATACGCAGTATTTT.

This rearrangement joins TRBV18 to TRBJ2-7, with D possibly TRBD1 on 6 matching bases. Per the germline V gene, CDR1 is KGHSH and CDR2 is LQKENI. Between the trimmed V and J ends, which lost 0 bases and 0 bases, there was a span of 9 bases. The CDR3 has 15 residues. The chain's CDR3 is CASSPPVDSSYEQYF. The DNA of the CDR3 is TGTGCCAGCTCACCACCGGTGGACAGCTCCTACGAGCAGTACTTC.

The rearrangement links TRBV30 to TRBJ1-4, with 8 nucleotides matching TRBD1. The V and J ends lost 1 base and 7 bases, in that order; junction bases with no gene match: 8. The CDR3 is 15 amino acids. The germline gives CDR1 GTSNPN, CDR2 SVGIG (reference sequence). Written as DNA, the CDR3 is TGTGCCTGGAGTGCAACCGACAGGGGTCGTGAAAAACTGTTTTTT. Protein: CAWSATDRGREKLFF. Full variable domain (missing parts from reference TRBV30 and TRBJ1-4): SQTIHQWPATLVQPVGSPLSLECTVEGTSNPNLYWYRQAAGRGLQLLFYSVGIGQISSEVPQNLSASRPQDRQFILSSKKLLLSDSGFYLCAWSATDRGREKLFFGSGTQLSVL.

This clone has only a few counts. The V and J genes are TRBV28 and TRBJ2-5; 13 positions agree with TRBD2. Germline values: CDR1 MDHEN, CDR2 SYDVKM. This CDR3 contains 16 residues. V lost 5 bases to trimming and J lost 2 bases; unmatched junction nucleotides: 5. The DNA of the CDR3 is TGTGCCAGCAGTCCCGGGACTAGCGGGGCACAAGAGACCCAGTACTTC. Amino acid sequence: CASSPGTSGAQETQYF. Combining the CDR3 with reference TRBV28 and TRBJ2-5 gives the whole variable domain DVKVTQSSRYLVKRTGEKVFLECVQDMDHENMFWYRQDPGLGLRLIYFSYDVKMKEKGDIPEGYSVSREKKERFSLILESASTNQTSMYLCASSPGTSGAQETQYFGPGTRLLVL.

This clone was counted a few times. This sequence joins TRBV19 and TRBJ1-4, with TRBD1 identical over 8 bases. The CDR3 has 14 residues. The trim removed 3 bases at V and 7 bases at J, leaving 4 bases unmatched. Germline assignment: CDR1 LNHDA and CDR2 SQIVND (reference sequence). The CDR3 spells CASSIDRGPEKLFF. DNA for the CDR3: TGTGCCAGTAGTATCGACAGGGGACCTGAAAAACTGTTTTTT.

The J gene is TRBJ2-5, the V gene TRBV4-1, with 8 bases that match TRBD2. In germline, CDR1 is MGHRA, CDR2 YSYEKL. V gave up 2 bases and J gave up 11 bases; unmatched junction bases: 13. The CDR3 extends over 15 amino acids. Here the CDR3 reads CASSQLPGLGGEQYF. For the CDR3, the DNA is TGCGCCAGCAGCCAATTGCCGGGACTAGGAGGTGAGCAGTACTTC.

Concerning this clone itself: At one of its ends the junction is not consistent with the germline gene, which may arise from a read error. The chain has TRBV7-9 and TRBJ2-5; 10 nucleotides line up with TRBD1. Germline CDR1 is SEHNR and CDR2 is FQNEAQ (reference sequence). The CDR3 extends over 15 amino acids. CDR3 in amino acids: CSSSPGQGVQETQYF. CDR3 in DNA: TGTTCCAGCAGCCCTGGACAGGGGGTACAAGAGACCCAGTACTTC.

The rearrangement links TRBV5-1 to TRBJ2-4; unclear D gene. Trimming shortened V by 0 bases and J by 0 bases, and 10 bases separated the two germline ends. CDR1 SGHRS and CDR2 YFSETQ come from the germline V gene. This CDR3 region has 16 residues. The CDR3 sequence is CASSLAGSVAKNIQYF. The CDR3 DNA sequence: TGCGCCAGCAGCTTGGCGGGTAGTGTAGCCAAAAACATTCAGTACTTC.